The 22 T cell receptor beta chains presented below share a single source sample, sequenced in a study of shared clonotypes between healthy human individuals. Generated by immunoSEQ multiplex PCR, the TCRdb table keeps only in-frame clones and is missing some. The top ten hold roughly 0.13% of the sample, which has millions of clones, 90% to 95% seen once. The sequencing input was naive CD4+ T cells sorted from blood. The subset denotes: CD45RA+ positively selected. The source is a young man in good health.

V and J are TRBV30 and TRBJ1-6; D gene ambiguous. The CDR3 sequence is 15 residues long. The V and J ends lost 4 bases and 1 base respectively, with 11 bases between them. CDR1 and CDR2 from the germline V gene are GTSNPN and SVGIG (reference sequence). The CDR3 loop reads CAWTGEGSYNSPLHF. CDR3 coding DNA: TGTGCCTGGACTGGGGAGGGATCCTATAATTCACCCCTCCACTTT.

This clone occurred once. The rearrangement links TRBV29-1 to TRBJ1-1; D is perhaps TRBD1 (6 bases). V was pared by 5 bases and J by 11 bases, with 15 bases between. In germline, CDR1 is SQVTM, CDR2 ANQGSEA. The CDR3 runs 11 residues. The CDR3 sequence is CSVRTGQEAFF. DNA of the CDR3: TGCAGCGTTCGAACGGGACAAGAGGCTTTCTTT.

The gene calls are TRBV19 and TRBJ1-3, with D maybe TRBD1 (5 bases). V was cut by 5 bases and J by 0 bases, with 14 bases left in between. CDR3 size: 16 residues. Germline V CDR1 and CDR2: LNHDA, SQIVND (reference sequence). The CDR3 here is CASSFDPGSSGNTIYF. The CDR3 coding sequence is TGTGCCAGTAGTTTTGACCCAGGGAGCTCTGGAAACACCATATATTTT.

The chain joins TRBV5-8 to TRBJ2-3, with D tentatively TRBD1 (6 bases). Germline-derived CDR1 and CDR2 are SGHTS and YDEGEE. The CDR3 is 13 residues long. V lost 5 bases and J 6 bases, leaving 13 bases between the germline ends. The CDR3 sequence: CASSLQGADTQYF. DNA for the CDR3: TGTGCCAGCAGTTTACAGGGTGCGGATACGCAGTATTTT.

CDR3 bases: TGCGCCAGCAGCTTGGCAACAGGGGGCGGAAACATTCAGTACTTC. This translates into CASSLATGGGNIQYF. The gene calls are TRBV5-1 and TRBJ2-4; 9 bases align to TRBD1. J gave up 6 bases and V 0 bases, and 4 bases lay outside the gene matches. Germline assignment: CDR1 SGHRS and CDR2 YFSETQ. The CDR3 is made up of 15 amino acids.

The gene calls are TRBV19 and TRBJ2-1; TRBD2 is a possible D gene (5 bases). Trimming left V 3 bases short and J 11 bases short, with 14 bases between. CDR3 length: 13 amino acids. Germline-derived CDR1 and CDR2 are LNHDA and SQIVND (reference sequence). The CDR3 spells CASSMGVVEKQFF. The DNA of the CDR3 is TGTGCCAGTAGTATGGGAGTGGTCGAGAAGCAGTTCTTC.

On this clone itself: Possible read error: a much larger clone is one base away. The V and J genes are TRBV11-3 and TRBJ2-7; TRBD2 is a possible D gene (5 bases). The germline V gene has CDR1 SGHNT and CDR2 YENEEA. CDR3 length: 11 residues. The ends were cut back, 5 bases at V and 4 bases at J, with 6 bases in the middle. The CDR3 spells CASSRGYEQYF. CDR3 bases: TGTGCCAGCAGCCGGGGATACGAGCAGTACTTC.

The rearrangement uses TRBV6-1 and TRBJ2-5; 10 bases match TRBD1. The CDR3 extends over 16 amino acids. V was pared by 4 bases and J by 5 bases, with 10 bases of the junction left unmatched. The germline CDR1 and CDR2 sequences are MNHNS and SASEGT. CDR3 nucleotide sequence: TGTGCCAGCAGTGGACAGGGGGCGGGGGTATGGGAGACCCAGTACTTC. Its protein is CASSGQGAGVWETQYF.

The rearrangement uses TRBV4-1 and TRBJ2-2; no clear D. V lost 3 bases, J lost 7 bases, and 18 bases lay in between. The CDR3 length is 16 residues. Germline-derived CDR1 and CDR2 are MGHRA and YSYEKL. This CDR3 reads CASSQVSGSPSGELFF. CDR3 DNA sequence: TGCGCCAGCAGCCAGGTCTCCGGGTCCCCAAGCGGGGAGCTGTTTTTT.

The rearrangement links TRBV10-3 to TRBJ2-2; 7 nucleotides align to TRBD2. The V gene's germline CDR1 is ENHRY and CDR2 SYGVKD. This CDR3 has 15 amino acids. J gave up 1 base and V 3 bases, and 2 bases lay outside the gene matches. Here the CDR3 DNA reads TGTGCCATCAGTGAACCTAGCGGGAACACCGGGGAGCTGTTTTTT. Residues: CAISEPSGNTGELFF.

The chain uses TRBV27 and TRBJ2-3; the D gene is possibly TRBD2 (6 bases). V lost 6 bases and J lost 5, with 15 bases in between. CDR1 is MNHEY, CDR2 SMNVEV, per germline (reference sequence). The CDR3 spans 14 residues. The CDR3 sequence: CASRLGGGGDTQYF. The CDR3 DNA sequence: TGTGCCAGCAGATTGGGGGGTGGGGGAGATACGCAGTATTTT.

As concerns this clone: The same CDR3 arises from other DNA sequences in this sample as well. The DNA of the CDR3 is TGCGCCAGCAGCTTGGGAACAGTTTCCTACGAGCAGTACTTC. The encoded protein is CASSLGTVSYEQYF. This chain joins TRBV5-1 and TRBJ2-7, with unresolved D. V lost 0 bases and J 1 base, leaving 8 bases between the germline ends. The CDR3 length is 14 residues. Germline V gives CDR1 SGHRS, CDR2 YFSETQ.

V usage is TRBV6-1 and J usage is TRBJ1-5; D is perhaps TRBD1 (6 bases). The CDR3 sequence is 12 residues long. CDR1 and CDR2 (germline): MNHNS, SASEGT. CDR3 in DNA: TGTGTCGGCGGGGGGCCAGGGCAGCCCCAGCATTTT. Protein product: CVGGGPGQPQHF.

The rearrangement uses TRBV11-2 and TRBJ1-5, with TRBD1 as a possible D gene (6 bases). The germline V gene has CDR1 SGHAT and CDR2 FQNNGV. The CDR3 totals 17 residues. V gave up 4 bases and J gave up 1 base, with 17 bases separating them. CDR3: CASSSAARGRSNQPQHF. CDR3 sequence (DNA): TGTGCCAGCAGCTCAGCGGCCAGGGGCCGGAGCAATCAGCCCCAGCATTTT.

The rearrangement links TRBV23-1 to TRBJ1-1, with 7 positions matching TRBD1. TRBV23-1 is assigned to the ORF class and has an uncertain function. This CDR3 comprises 12 residues. After removal of 11 bases from V and 7 bases from J, the junction contained 10 bases not matched to a gene. Here the CDR3 DNA reads TGCGCCCATACTACAGGGGATAATGAAGCTTTCTTT. Residues: CAHTTGDNEAFF.

V gene TRBV6-6 combines with J gene TRBJ2-4; 10 positions agree with TRBD2. Germline assignment: CDR1 MNHNY and CDR2 SVGAGI (reference sequence). The CDR3 has 16 amino acids. V shed 2 bases and J 6 bases; nucleotides not matched to a gene: 7. As DNA, the CDR3 is TGTGCCAGCAGTTACCCAGCGGGAGGGCCTAGAAACATTCAGTACTTC. Residues: CASSYPAGGPRNIQYF.

The chain couples TRBV27 to TRBJ2-1; unclear D gene. The V end was cut by 4 bases, the J end by 5 bases, with 9 bases between. Germline assignment: CDR1 MNHEY and CDR2 SMNVEV (reference sequence). The CDR3 is made up of 13 amino acids. CDR3 coding DNA: TGTGCCAGCAGTTCTTGGCAGGACAATGAGCAGTTCTTC. As protein: CASSSWQDNEQFF.

The chain employs TRBV5-1 and TRBJ2-7, with D perhaps TRBD1 (5 bases). V lost 0 bases, J lost 0 bases, and 13 bases lay in between. This CDR3 spans 16 amino acids. Germline values: CDR1 SGHRS, CDR2 YFSETQ. In nucleotides, the CDR3 is TGCGCCAGCAGCTTGGGGGGCTCGATAAGCTCCTACGAGCAGTACTTC. Protein product: CASSLGGSISSYEQYF.

The chain recombines TRBV6-1 with TRBJ2-7, with TRBD2 as a possible D gene (7 bases). V was shortened by 4 bases and J by 4 bases, with 14 bases between the two germline ends. Germline lookup yields CDR1 MNHNS and CDR2 SASEGT. This CDR3 contains 14 residues. This CDR3 reads CASSVSGGSYEQYF. DNA for the CDR3: TGTGCCAGCAGTGTGTCGGGGGGCTCTTACGAGCAGTACTTC.

This chain links TRBV5-1 with TRBJ2-4, with D perhaps matching TRBD2 (6 bases). The V and J ends lost 4 bases and 0 bases respectively, with 17 bases between them. The CDR3 extends over 17 amino acids. CDR1 and CDR2 (germline): SGHRS, YFSETQ. The CDR3 loop is CASSRQTGGSAKNIQYF. CDR3 DNA: TGCGCCAGCAGCCGCCAAACCGGGGGTTCAGCCAAAAACATTCAGTACTTC.

The rearrangement links TRBV15 to TRBJ2-2; 7 bases are shared with TRBD2. The CDR3 is 16 amino acids. Germline V CDR1 and CDR2: LNHNV, YYDKDF (reference sequence). V shed 2 bases and J 5 bases; nucleotides not matched to a gene: 8. The DNA of the CDR3 is TGTGCCACCAGCAGATCCCGTGCTAGCGGTACCGGGGAGCTGTTTTTT. Residues: CATSRSRASGTGELFF. The variable domain in full, completed from reference TRBV15 and TRBJ2-2, reads DAMVIQNPRYQVTQFGKPVTLSCSQTLNHNVMYWYQQKSSQAPKLLFHYYDKDFNNEADTPDNFQSRRPNTSFCFLDIRSPGLGDTAMYLCATSRSRASGTGELFFGEGSRLTVL.

This clone has more than one count but fewer than ten. This chain links TRBV6-5 with TRBJ1-6, with 7 bases identical to TRBD1. With 2 bases clipped from V and 9 bases from J, the junction kept 4 bases outside the gene matches. Germline-derived CDR1 and CDR2 are MNHEY and SVGAGI. The CDR3 sequence is 14 residues long. In nucleotides, the CDR3 is TGTGCCAGCAGTTACCGGGACAGTACTTCACCCCTCCACTTT. Translated, it gives CASSYRDSTSPLHF.